The 7 T cell receptor beta chains below all came from one sample that was sequenced in a study of T cells in Graves' hyperthyroidism and ophthalmopathy. RNA transcripts gave rise to amplified TCR beta CDR3 regions. A set of HTBI primers served as the primers for a first-round RT-PCR of the TCR CDR3. TCRdb re-analysed the multiplex PCR reads in MiXCR, keeping a single row per CDR3 protein. Counted here are about 360,000 distinct CDR3 sequences, 13% occurring once; the ten biggest clones make up less than 10%. Sequences were obtained from blood. The receptor set was obtained from a woman younger than 30 with Graves' hyperthyroidism.

This clonotype was seen at least ten times. The chain is built from TRBV11-2 and TRBJ2-1; D possibly corresponds to TRBD2 (5 bases). V lost 1 base and J 4 bases, leaving 8 bases between the germline ends. CDR3 length: 14 residues. Germline V gives CDR1 SGHAT, CDR2 FQNNGV. CDR3 DNA: TGTGCCAGCAGCTTAGCCGGGAATTACAATGAGCAGTTCTTC. Protein: CASSLAGNYNEQFF.

The chain carries TRBV13 and TRBJ1-1; D gene ambiguous. This CDR3 spans 11 amino acids. Trimming took 6 bases from V and 4 from J, leaving 6 bases between them. CDR1 is PRHDT and CDR2 is FYEKMQ in the germline V gene (reference sequence). CDR3 sequence reads: CASRHSTEAFF. For the CDR3, the DNA is TGTGCCAGCAGACATTCCACTGAAGCTTTCTTT.

The table lists this clonotype with many counts. The chain carries TRBV7-3 and TRBJ2-1; D is possibly TRBD1 or TRBD2 (6 bases each). CDR1 SGHTA and CDR2 FQGTGA come from the germline V gene. The CDR3 is 15 residues long. Trimming stripped 2 bases from V and 6 bases from J, with 14 bases between. For the CDR3, the DNA is TGTGCCAGCAGCTTACCGGGGGACACCACCAATGAGCAGTTCTTC. Its translation: CASSLPGDTTNEQFF.

Many counts were recorded for this clonotype. The chain couples TRBV10-3 to TRBJ2-7, with 9 bases lining up with TRBD2. V lost 6 bases and J lost 2; bases outside the gene matches: 5. The CDR3 has 14 amino acids. Germline CDR1 and CDR2: ENHRY and SYGVKD. CDR3 coding DNA: TGTGCCATCAGGTACTCTAGCGGGACCTACGAGCAGTACTTC. It is translated as CAIRYSSGTYEQYF.

This chain uses TRBV5-1 with TRBJ2-2, with a possible D match to TRBD1 (7 bases). This CDR3 is 16 amino acids long. V was trimmed by 0 bases and J by 5 bases, leaving 14 bases between them. Germline V gene lookup returns CDR1 SGHRS and CDR2 YFSETQ. This CDR3 is CASSLERRGRTGELFF. In DNA, the CDR3 is TGCGCCAGCAGCTTGGAAAGGAGGGGGCGGACCGGGGAGCTGTTTTTT.

This clonotype was picked up many times. CDR3 DNA sequence: TGTGCCAGCAGTTCACCCCAGGGCACGGGGCAGCCCCAGCATTTT. This sequence encodes CASSSPQGTGQPQHF. The chain carries TRBV28 and TRBJ1-5, with a tentative D call TRBD1 (5 bases). Deletions cut 4 bases from V and 7 bases from J, with 17 bases between. This CDR3 contains 15 residues. In germline, CDR1 is MDHEN, CDR2 SYDVKM. Filled out from reference TRBV28 and TRBJ1-5, the complete variable domain reads DVKVTQSSRYLVKRTGEKVFLECVQDMDHENMFWYRQDPGLGLRLIYFSYDVKMKEKGDIPEGYSVSREKKERFSLILESASTNQTSMYLCASSSPQGTGQPQHFGDGTRLSIL.

This chain uses TRBV9 with TRBJ2-3, with D unresolved. Germline lookup yields CDR1 SGDLS and CDR2 YYNGEE. V lost 0 bases and J 3 bases, leaving 5 bases between the germline ends. This CDR3 spans 13 amino acids. CDR3 nucleotides: TGTGCCAGCAGCGTAGTCAGTACAGATACGCAGTATTTT. It translates to CASSVVSTDTQYF.